The clone carrying this T cell receptor (beta chain) was counted only a few times. The data were taken from a study of beta chain features in type 1 diabetes. Reverse transcription of all isolated RNA meant that expressed TCRB transcripts were sequenced. This table comes from immunoSEQ multiplex PCR, and its TCRdb copy is limited to in-frame clones, with some not included. The sample lists approximately 200,000 clones; over 8.5% were seen once. The source material was naive CD4+ T cells from blood. The clonotype originates from a woman younger than 30 in good health.

DNA for the CDR3: TGTGCCAGCAGCTCCGGACAGGGGGGCAATCAGCCCCAGCATTTT. This translates into CASSSGQGGNQPQHF. The chain recombines TRBV5-4 with TRBJ1-5; 10 positions agree with TRBD1. The junction had 2 bases not matched to a gene; V was cut back by 3 bases and J by 2 bases. There are 15 residues in the CDR3. Germline V gene sequence: CDR1 SGHNT, CDR2 YYREEE (reference sequence). The full variable domain, in which reference TRBV5-4 and TRBJ1-5 provide the parts outside the CDR3, is ETGVTQSPTHLIKTRGQQVTLRCSSQSGHNTVSWYQQALGQGPQFIFQYYREEENGRGNFPPRFSGLQFPNYSSELNVNALELDDSALYLCASSSGQGGNQPQHFGDGTRLSIL.